This T cell receptor beta chain originates from a study of cytomegalovirus exposure and HLA in healthy donors. This clone occurred a few times. Its specificity is unknown. The germline gene is not matched at one end of the junction; a read error may be the cause. Points from the study as a whole: TCR association rates varied by HLA locus in a later analysis, with DRB1 highest and HLA-C lowest.

Both 60 Vbeta primers and 13 Jbeta primers went into the PCR. TCRdb keeps only in-frame clones here, not all; method: immunoSEQ multiplex PCR. The sample has under 130,000 clones, more than 75% seen once. Per germline, CDR1 SNHLY and CDR2 FYNNEI. CDR3 size: 13 residues. This TCR was recovered from a woman aged 18-29 years in good health and CMV-seropositive. Sequenced: PBMCs. The V gene is TRBV2, the J gene TRBJ2-1; D is perhaps TRBD2 (5 bases). The CDR3 loop reads CASSETARGGQLF. In DNA form, the CDR3 reads TGTGCCAGCAGTGAAACGGCCCGGGGTGGGCAGCTCTTC.